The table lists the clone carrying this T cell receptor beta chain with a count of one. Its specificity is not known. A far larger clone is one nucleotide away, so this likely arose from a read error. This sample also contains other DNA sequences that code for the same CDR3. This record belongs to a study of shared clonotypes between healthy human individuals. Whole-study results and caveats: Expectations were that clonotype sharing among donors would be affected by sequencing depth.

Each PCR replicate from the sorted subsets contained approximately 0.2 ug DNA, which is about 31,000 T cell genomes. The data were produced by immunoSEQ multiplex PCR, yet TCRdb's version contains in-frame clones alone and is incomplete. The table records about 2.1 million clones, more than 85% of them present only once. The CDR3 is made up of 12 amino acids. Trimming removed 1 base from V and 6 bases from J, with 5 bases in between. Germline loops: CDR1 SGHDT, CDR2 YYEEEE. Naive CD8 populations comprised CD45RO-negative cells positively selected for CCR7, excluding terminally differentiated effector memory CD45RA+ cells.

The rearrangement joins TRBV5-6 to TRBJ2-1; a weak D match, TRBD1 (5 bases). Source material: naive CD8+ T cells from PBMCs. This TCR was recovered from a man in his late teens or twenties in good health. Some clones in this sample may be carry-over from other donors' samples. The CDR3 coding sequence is TGTGCCAGCAGCTTGACAGGCAATGAGCAGTTCTTC. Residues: CASSLTGNEQFF.